Included here is one T cell receptor (beta chain) sequence, with context. The antigen remains undetermined. The data were obtained in a study of cytomegalovirus exposure and HLA in healthy donors. Study outcomes and limitations: Under in vitro conditions, a few CMV-associated chains were confirmed as specific for CMV antigens. Reportedly, cytomegalovirus status was diagnosed with high sensitivity and specificity.

The approximately 120-subject validation cohort, separate from the roughly 700-subject first cohort, included the donors. This table comes from immunoSEQ multiplex PCR, and its TCRdb copy is limited to in-frame clones, with some not included. The table shows more than 85,000 clones, with about 94% occurring only once. In germline, CDR1 is GTSNPN, CDR2 SVGIG (reference sequence). V gave up 0 bases and J gave up 10 bases, with 6 bases separating them. This CDR3 contains 11 residues. The rearrangement links TRBV30 to TRBJ1-4, with D possibly matching TRBD1 (5 bases). The specimen sequenced was PBMCs. The sequence was obtained from a woman aged 30 to 39 in good health and CMV-seropositive. CDR3 DNA sequence: TGTGCCTGGAGTGTGGGGGGAAAACTGTTTTTT. Protein product: CAWSVGGKLFF.